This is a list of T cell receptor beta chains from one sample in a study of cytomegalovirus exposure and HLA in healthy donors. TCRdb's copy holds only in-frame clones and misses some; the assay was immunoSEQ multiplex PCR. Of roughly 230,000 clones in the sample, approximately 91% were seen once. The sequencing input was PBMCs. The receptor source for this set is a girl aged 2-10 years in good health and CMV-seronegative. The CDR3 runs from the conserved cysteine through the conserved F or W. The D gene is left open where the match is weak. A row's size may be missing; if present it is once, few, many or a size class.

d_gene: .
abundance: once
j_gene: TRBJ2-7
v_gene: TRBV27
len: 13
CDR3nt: TGTGCCAGCAGTTTTGATAGTCGCAACGAGCAGTACTTC
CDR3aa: CASSFDSRNEQYF

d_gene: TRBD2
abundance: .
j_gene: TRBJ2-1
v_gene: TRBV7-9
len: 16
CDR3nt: TGTGCCAGCAGCTTACTAGCGGGAGTCTCCTACAATGAGCAGTTCTTC
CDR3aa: CASSLLAGVSYNEQFF

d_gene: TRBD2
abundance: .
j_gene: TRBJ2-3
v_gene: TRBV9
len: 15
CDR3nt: TGTGCCAGCAGCGTAGTTAGCGGGGGTACAGATACGCAGTATTTT
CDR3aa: CASSVVSGGTDTQYF

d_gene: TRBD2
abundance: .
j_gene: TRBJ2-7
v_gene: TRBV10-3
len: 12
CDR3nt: TGTGCCATCGCTAGCGGGGAGCGAGAGCAGTACTTC
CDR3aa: CAIASGEREQYF

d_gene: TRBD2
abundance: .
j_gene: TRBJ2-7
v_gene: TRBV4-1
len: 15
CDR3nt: TGCGCCAGCAGCCTCTCTGGACTAGCGGGACGGGAGCAGTACTTC
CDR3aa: CASSLSGLAGREQYF

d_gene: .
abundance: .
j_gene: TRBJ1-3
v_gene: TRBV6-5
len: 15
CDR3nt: TGTGCCAGCAGCTCCGGACAGCGGACTGGAAACACCATATATTTT
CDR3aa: CASSSGQRTGNTIYF

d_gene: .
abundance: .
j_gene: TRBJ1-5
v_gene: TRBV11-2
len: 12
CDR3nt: TGTGCCAGCAGCTTAGACGGTCAGCCCCAGCATTTT
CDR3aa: CASSLDGQPQHF

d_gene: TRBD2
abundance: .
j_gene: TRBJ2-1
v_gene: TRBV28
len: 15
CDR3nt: TGTGCCAGCAGTCGGACTAGCGGGGGCTACAATGAGCAGTTCTTC
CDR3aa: CASSRTSGGYNEQFF

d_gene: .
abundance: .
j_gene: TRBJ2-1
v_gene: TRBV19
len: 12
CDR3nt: TGTGCCAGTAGTATAGATTTAAATGAGCAGTTCTTC
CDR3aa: CASSIDLNEQFF

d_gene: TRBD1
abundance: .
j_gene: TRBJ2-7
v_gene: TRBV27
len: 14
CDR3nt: TGTGCCAGCAGTACCCGGGACAGCTCCTACGAGCAGTACTTC
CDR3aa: CASSTRDSSYEQYF

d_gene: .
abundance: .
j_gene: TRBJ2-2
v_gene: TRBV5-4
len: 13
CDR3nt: TGTGCCAGCAGCCCTTCCTTCCCCGGGGAGCTGTTTTTT
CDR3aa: CASSPSFPGELFF

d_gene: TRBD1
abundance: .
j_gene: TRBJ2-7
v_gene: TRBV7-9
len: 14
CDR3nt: TGTGCCAGCAGCGCCGGACAGGCCTCCTACGAGCAGTACTTC
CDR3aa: CASSAGQASYEQYF

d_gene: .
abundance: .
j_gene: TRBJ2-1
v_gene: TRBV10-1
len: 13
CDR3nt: TGCGCCAGCAGTGAGTCGATCGCCGGAGGGCAGTTCTTC
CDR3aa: CASSESIAGGQFF

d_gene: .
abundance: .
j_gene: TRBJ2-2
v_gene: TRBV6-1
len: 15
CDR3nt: TGTGCCAGCAGTTCCGGGACACAACGCACCGGGGAGCTGTTTTTT
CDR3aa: CASSSGTQRTGELFF

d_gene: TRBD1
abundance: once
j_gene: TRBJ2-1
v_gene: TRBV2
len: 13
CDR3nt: TGTGCCAGCAGTGAAGGGCGCCCGGGACAGATCTTCTTC
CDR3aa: CASSEGRPGQIFF

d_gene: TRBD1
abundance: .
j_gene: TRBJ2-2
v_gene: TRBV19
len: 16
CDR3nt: TGTGCCAGTAGTGTACAGGGGTACGGGAACACCGGGGAGCTGTTTTTT
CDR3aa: CASSVQGYGNTGELFF

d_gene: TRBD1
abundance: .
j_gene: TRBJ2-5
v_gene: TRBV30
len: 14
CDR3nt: TGTGCCTGGAGAGCGACAGGGGACTGGGGGACCCAGTACTTC
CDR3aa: CAWRATGDWGTQYF

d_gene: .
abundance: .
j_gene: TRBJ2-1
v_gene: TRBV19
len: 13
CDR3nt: TGTGCCAGTAGTATTGGGACTCACAATGAGCAGTTCTTC
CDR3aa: CASSIGTHNEQFF

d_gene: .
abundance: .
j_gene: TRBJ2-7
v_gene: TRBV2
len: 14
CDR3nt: TGTGCCAGCAGGACAGAGCCAGTGAAGGGCGAGCAGTACTTC
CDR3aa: CASRTEPVKGEQYF

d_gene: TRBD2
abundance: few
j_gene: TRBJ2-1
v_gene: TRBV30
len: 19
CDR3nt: TGTGCCTGGAGGGCCCCCGGGGGGAGCGGGAACAGCTCCTACAATGAGCAGTTCTTC
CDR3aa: CAWRAPGGSGNSSYNEQFF

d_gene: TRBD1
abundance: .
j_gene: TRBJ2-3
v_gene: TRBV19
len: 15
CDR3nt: TGTGCCAGTACCCTAGGGACAGGGATCACAGATACGCAGTATTTT
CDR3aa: CASTLGTGITDTQYF

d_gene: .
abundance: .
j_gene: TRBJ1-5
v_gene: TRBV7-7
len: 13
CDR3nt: TGTGCCAGCAGCCAGGGCCAGAATCAGCCCCAGCATTTT
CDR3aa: CASSQGQNQPQHF

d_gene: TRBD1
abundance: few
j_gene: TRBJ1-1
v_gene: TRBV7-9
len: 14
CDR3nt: TGTGCCAGCAGCTTCGGACAGGGTGGCACTGAAGCTTTCTTT
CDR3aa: CASSFGQGGTEAFF

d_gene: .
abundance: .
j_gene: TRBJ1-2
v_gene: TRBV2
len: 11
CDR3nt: TGTGCCCAAGGGGGGGCAGGTGGCTACACCTTC
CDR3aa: CAQGGAGGYTF